The entry below describes one T cell receptor beta chain. The data originate from a study of blood T cell repertoires in COVID-19. Study summary: Both acute and convalescent COVID-19 samples were obtained from the United States, Italy and Spain. PBMCs, B-cell-depleted T cells, or T cells were the source of the cDNA or gDNA that made up the material.

Study processing details: Amplification of reference gene primers was used by the study to estimate nucleated cell counts. Generated by immunoSEQ multiplex PCR, the TCRdb table keeps only in-frame clones and is missing some. The D gene and trimming were derived from the DNA, and the V and J assignments and clone size from that table. The sample records some 200,000 clones, approximately 80% being singletons. This CDR3 has 11 residues. Trimming stripped 0 bases from V and 4 bases from J, with 3 bases between. Germline lookup yields CDR1 GTSNPN and CDR2 SVGIG (reference sequence). The source of this sequence is a middle-aged woman who had recovered from COVID-19. Sequencing was done on a sample of peripheral blood. The rearrangement joins TRBV30 to TRBJ1-2; D is unresolved. The CDR3 DNA reads as TGTGCCTGGAGTGTTCTCTATGGCTACACCTTC. Encoded protein: CAWSVLYGYTF.